The table lists the clone carrying this T cell receptor beta chain with a few counts. V shed 2 bases and J shed 0 bases, with 8 bases lying between them. CDR1 and CDR2 from the germline V gene are KGHSH and LQKENI. The CDR3 spans 16 residues. This sample was included in a study of molecular identifiers for immune sequencing clone quantification. Study-level background: Replicate experiments divided RNA from about 21,000 or 97,000 naive CD8 cells into five parts and sequenced four.

TCRdb analysed the PCR reads with MiXCR anew, one entry per CDR3 protein. The sample lists around 470,000 distinct CDR3 sequences, about 22% seen once, with 0.65% to 0.95% in the top ten. Using a CD8+CD4-CCR7+CD45RA+ phenotype, naive CD8 T cells were sorted. The sequencing input was naive CD8+ T cells from blood, with Jurkat cell RNA spiked in. Subset in this sample: FACS-sorted CD8+CD4-CCR7+CD45RA+ naive T cells. The chain has TRBV18 and TRBJ2-6; D is possibly TRBD2 (5 bases). This clonotype was obtained from a human donor in good health. Some libraries in this study had Jurkat cell RNA spiked in. The chain's CDR3 is CASSPWGDSGANVLTF. The CDR3 DNA reads as TGTGCCAGCTCACCATGGGGAGACTCTGGGGCCAACGTCCTGACTTTC.